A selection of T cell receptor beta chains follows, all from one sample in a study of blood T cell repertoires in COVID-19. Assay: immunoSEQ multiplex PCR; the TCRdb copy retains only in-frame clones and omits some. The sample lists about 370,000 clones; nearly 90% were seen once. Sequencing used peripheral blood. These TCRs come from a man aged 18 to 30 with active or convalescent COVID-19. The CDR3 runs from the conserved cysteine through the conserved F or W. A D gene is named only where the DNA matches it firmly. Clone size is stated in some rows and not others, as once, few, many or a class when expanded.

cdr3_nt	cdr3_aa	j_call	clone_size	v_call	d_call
TGTGCCAGCAGCTTAGGTTCCGGGCTAGCGGGGAACTACGAGCAGTACTTC	CASSLGSGLAGNYEQYF	TRBJ2-7	-	TRBV13	TRBD2
TGTGCCAGCAGTTTCGCCAGGGGACACGAGCAGTACTTC	CASSFARGHEQYF	TRBJ2-7	-	TRBV12-3/TRBV12-4	-
TGTGCCAGTAGTGTCACCGGGACAGGGGGCTTCACAGATACGCAGTATTTT	CASSVTGTGGFTDTQYF	TRBJ2-3	-	TRBV19	TRBD1
TGTGCCAGCAGTTTAAGCGGGATAAGGTCAGATACGCAGTATTTT	CASSLSGIRSDTQYF	TRBJ2-3	-	TRBV27	TRBD2
TGCGCCAGCAGCTATGAAGCTCCTACAGGGGAGACCCAGTACTTC	CASSYEAPTGETQYF	TRBJ2-5	-	TRBV5-1	-
TGTGCCAGCAGTGGGGCGGGGGCTAACATTCAGTACTTC	CASSGAGANIQYF	TRBJ2-4	once	TRBV25-1	-
TGTGCCAGTAGTATACGGCTAGCGGCGCCCTACGAGCAGTACTTC	CASSIRLAAPYEQYF	TRBJ2-7	-	TRBV19	TRBD2
TGCGCCAGCAGCTTGGGCCCGGTGGGCAATTCACCCCTCCACTTT	CASSLGPVGNSPLHF	TRBJ1-6	few	TRBV5-1	-
TGTGCCAGCTCACCCAAGGGACTAGCGGGGGGGAGTGAAGATACGCAGTATTTT	CASSPKGLAGGSEDTQYF	TRBJ2-3	-	TRBV18	TRBD2
TGCGCCAGCGGGACAGGGGGCGCAGGGGCCAACGTGCTGACTTTC	CASGTGGAGANVLTF	TRBJ2-6	-	TRBV4-3	TRBD1
TGTGCCAGCAGCTTAGATTTCGCGGGGGACAATGAGCAGTTCTTC	CASSLDFAGDNEQFF	TRBJ2-1	-	TRBV11-2	TRBD2
TGTGCCAGCTCACCACCGGGTAGCGGCCCAGATACGCAGTATTTT	CASSPPGSGPDTQYF	TRBJ2-3	-	TRBV18	-
TGTGCCAGCATTGAGGAAGCTTTCTTT	CASIEEAFF	TRBJ1-1	-	TRBV11-2	-
TGTGCCAGCTCACCACCGGTACTAGCGGATATTCAAGAGACCCAGTACTTC	CASSPPVLADIQETQYF	TRBJ2-5	-	TRBV18	TRBD2
TGCAGCGTTGAAGGGACAGGGTTCGATGGCTACACCTTC	CSVEGTGFDGYTF	TRBJ1-2	-	TRBV29-1	TRBD1
TGTGCCAGCAGACGGACAAGTAACACTGAAGCTTTCTTT	CASRRTSNTEAFF	TRBJ1-1	-	TRBV7-2	-
TGTGCCAGCGAGGTTTCTGGGGCCAACGTCCTGACTTTC	CASEVSGANVLTF	TRBJ2-6	-	TRBV3-1/TRBV3-2	-
TGTGCCAGCAGCTTAGGCGGGACTAGCGGATTTTACAATGAGCAGTTCTTC	CASSLGGTSGFYNEQFF	TRBJ2-1	-	TRBV7-9	TRBD2
TGTGCCAGCAGCCAGACAGGGGTTGGTACTGAAGCTTTCTTT	CASSQTGVGTEAFF	TRBJ1-1	-	TRBV7-2	TRBD1
TGCAGCGTTGTTAGAGATGCAAACACTGAAGCTTTCTTT	CSVVRDANTEAFF	TRBJ1-1	-	TRBV29-1	-
TGTGCCAGCAGCTCGACAGGGGTCTATGGCTACACCTTC	CASSSTGVYGYTF	TRBJ1-2	-	TRBV11-2	TRBD1
TGTGCCAGCAGCCAAGATGGAGAGGGTAATCAGCCCCAGCATTTT	CASSQDGEGNQPQHF	TRBJ1-5	once	TRBV4-2	-
TGTGCCAGTAGGCCAGAACCGGGACAGGGCCTCACAGATACGCAGTATTTT	CASRPEPGQGLTDTQYF	TRBJ2-3	-	TRBV19	TRBD1
TGTGCCAGCAGCCCGCGGACAACAACTAATGAAAAACTGTTTTTT	CASSPRTTTNEKLFF	TRBJ1-4	-	TRBV3-1/TRBV3-2	-
TGCAGCGTAAAAGCGTGGATGTCAAAATACAATGAGCAGTTCTTC	CSVKAWMSKYNEQFF	TRBJ2-1	-	TRBV29-1	-
TGTGCCAGCACCCAATGGGGGGTTGGGAACTATGGCTACACCTTC	CASTQWGVGNYGYTF	TRBJ1-2	-	TRBV28	-
TGTGCCACCAGCCAACAGGGTTGGAATCAGCCCCAGCATTTT	CATSQQGWNQPQHF	TRBJ1-5	-	TRBV24-1	-
TGTGCCAGCAGCCATCCTAACACAGATACGCAGTATTTT	CASSHPNTDTQYF	TRBJ2-3	-	TRBV3-1/TRBV3-2	-
TGTGCCAGCAGTTCCCCCGCGGGGAATATCTACGAGCAGTACTTC	CASSSPAGNIYEQYF	TRBJ2-7	-	TRBV28	-
TGTGCCAGCAGCCGCCTCAAGGACAGAAATTCACCCCTCCACTTT	CASSRLKDRNSPLHF	TRBJ1-6	-	TRBV7-9	-
TGTGCCAGCAGAGGACAGGGCTACGAGCAGTACTTC	CASRGQGYEQYF	TRBJ2-7	-	TRBV2	TRBD1
TGCGCCAGCAGCCAGTTACAGGGGCTCTCGGGAAACACCATATATTTT	CASSQLQGLSGNTIYF	TRBJ1-3	-	TRBV4-1	TRBD1
TGTGCCAGCAGCTTAGGGGGAGGGGGTGACTACACCTTC	CASSLGGGGDYTF	TRBJ1-2	-	TRBV7-2	-
TGTGCCAGTACCCCGGGACAGTACCAAGAGACCCAGTACTTC	CASTPGQYQETQYF	TRBJ2-5	-	TRBV19	TRBD1
TGTGCCAGCAGTTTAAGGGGGTTTTGGTATGGCTACACCTTC	CASSLRGFWYGYTF	TRBJ1-2	-	TRBV28	-
TGTGCCAGCAGCTTAGCCTTGTTGAACAGGGAAAATGGCTACACCTTC	CASSLALLNRENGYTF	TRBJ1-2	-	TRBV7-2	-
TGCAGCGTTAATCCCAGGACAGGGCCAGAGACCCAGTACTTC	CSVNPRTGPETQYF	TRBJ2-5	-	TRBV29-1	TRBD1
TGTGCCAGCATCTCTAGGCCGGGACCTAGGGTACTAGCGGCCTCCTACAATGAGCAGTTCTTC	CASISRPGPRVLAASYNEQFF	TRBJ2-1	-	TRBV7-3	TRBD2
TGTGCCAGTATGCGCGGAATCACCGGGGAGCTGTTTTTT	CASMRGITGELFF	TRBJ2-2	-	TRBV19	-
TGTGCCAGCAGACCTGGACAGGCGAACACCGGGGAGCTGTTTTTT	CASRPGQANTGELFF	TRBJ2-2	once	TRBV7-9	TRBD1
TGTGCCAGCGGCAGGAACATGAACACTGAAGCTTTCTTT	CASGRNMNTEAFF	TRBJ1-1	few	TRBV14	-
TGTGCCAGCAGCTCCGGGACAGGGGGAACAGCTTTCTTT	CASSSGTGGTAFF	TRBJ1-1	-	TRBV5-5	TRBD1